These 3 T cell receptor beta chains were sequenced from one sample in a study of regulatory T cells in long-lasting Graves disease. Time point: persistent/refractory GD, antithyroid drugs over 5 years with positive TRAb. RNA from PBMCs was the source of the TCR library. Arm-PCR with iRepertoire HTBI primers amplified the CDR3 regions for these TCR beta libraries. TCRdb re-called the multiplex PCR reads through MiXCR, storing one row per CDR3 protein. The table shows about 420,000 distinct CDR3 sequences, with 23% occurring only once. Here the sequenced sample was peripheral blood mononuclear cells (PBMCs), taken when the disease was refractory, from a patient treated with antithyroid drugs. Every receptor here comes from a female donor with Graves disease.

This clonotype was recorded a few times. The chain is built from TRBV30 and TRBJ1-2; D unresolved. The CDR3 spans 11 residues. Germline V gene lookup returns CDR1 GTSNPN and CDR2 SVGIG (reference sequence). Trimming took 1 base from V and 7 from J, leaving 7 bases between them. As DNA, the CDR3 is TGTGCCTGGAGTGGTCACACTGGCTACACCTTC. This codes for CAWSGHTGYTF.

In this sample, this clonotype turned up a few times. The V gene is TRBV7-2, the J gene TRBJ2-1, with D tentatively TRBD1 (6 bases). Between the trimmed V and J ends, which lost 2 bases and 2 bases, there was a span of 13 bases. CDR3 length: 16 amino acids. Germline CDR1 is SGHTA and CDR2 is FQGNSA. The CDR3 spells CASSLFPRGAYNEQFF. The DNA for the CDR3 is TGTGCCAGCAGCTTATTCCCCAGGGGCGCCTACAATGAGCAGTTCTTC.

CDR3 sequence: CASSYSAYNEQFF. CDR3 sequence (DNA): TGTGCCAGCAGTTACTCCGCCTACAATGAGCAGTTCTTC. V and J are TRBV6-5 and TRBJ2-1, with D uncertain. CDR3 length: 13 residues. Germline V gives CDR1 MNHEY, CDR2 SVGAGI. Trimming left V 0 bases short and J 2 bases short, with 2 bases between.